The 32 T cell receptor beta chains below all came from one sample that was sequenced in a study of T cell responses to AZD1222 COVID-19 vaccine. Here immunoSEQ multiplex PCR was the method, and the copy in TCRdb shows in-frame clones only, minus some. This sample carries 120,000 to 150,000 clones, more than 85% of them seen once, and the ten largest clones take 0.85% to 0.95%. Sample: peripheral blood, taken on day 0 of MenACWY control vaccination. These receptors were taken from an adult in good health.

J is TRBJ2-4 and V is TRBV30; D tentatively reads TRBD1 or TRBD2 (5 bases each). V was trimmed by 3 bases and J by 9 bases, leaving 21 bases between them. This CDR3 contains 15 residues. Germline CDR1 is GTSNPN and CDR2 is SVGIG (reference sequence). CDR3 residues: CAWRRASTERGIQYF. The CDR3 nucleotides are TGTGCCTGGAGGAGGGCTAGCACGGAGAGGGGCATTCAGTACTTC.

The chain carries TRBV6-2 or TRBV6-3 and TRBJ1-2, with a weak D call TRBD1 (5 bases). Trimming took 4 bases from V and 3 from J, leaving 12 bases between them. Per the germline V gene, CDR1 is MNHEY and CDR2 is SVGEGT. The CDR3 contains 14 residues. DNA of the CDR3: TGTGCCAGCAGTTTGGATGGGGGAGACTATGGCTACACCTTC. Translation: CASSLDGGDYGYTF.

The rearrangement joins TRBV6-5 to TRBJ1-2, with TRBD1 identical over 9 bases. The germline gives CDR1 MNHEY, CDR2 SVGAGI. Unmatched junction bases numbered 2, after V lost 5 bases and J lost 4 bases. The CDR3 consists of 13 residues. CDR3 sequence reads: CASSKDRGYGYTF. The CDR3 bases are TGTGCCAGCAGTAAGGACAGGGGCTATGGCTACACCTTC.

The chain uses TRBV5-1 and TRBJ2-3, with D possibly TRBD1 on 5 matching bases. Trimming took 0 bases from V and 2 from J, leaving 10 bases between them. The CDR3 length is 15 residues. The germline V gene encodes CDR1 SGHRS and CDR2 YFSETQ. CDR3 coding DNA: TGCGCCAGCAGCTTGGAAGGGGTGGCCACAGATACGCAGTATTTT. This gives the protein CASSLEGVATDTQYF. Full variable domain (rest looked up from reference TRBV5-1 and TRBJ2-3): KAGVTQTPRYLIKTRGQQVTLSCSPISGHRSVSWYQQTPGQGLQFLFEYFSETQRNKGNFPGRFSGRQFSNSRSEMNVSTLELGDSALYLCASSLEGVATDTQYFGPGTRLTVL.

The rearrangement links TRBV11-3 to TRBJ2-7; no clear D. Germline assignment: CDR1 SGHNT and CDR2 YENEEA. Trimming left V 5 bases short and J 7 bases short, with 0 bases between. The CDR3 loop spans 8 amino acids. The CDR3 is CASSEQYF. Here the CDR3 DNA reads TGTGCCAGCAGCGAGCAGTACTTC.

The chain combines TRBV4-3 with TRBJ1-1; D is unresolved. CDR1 is LGHNA and CDR2 is YSLEER in the germline V gene. The CDR3 length is 13 residues. V lost 1 base and J lost 5, with 8 bases in between. CDR3 residues: CASSQARRTEAFF. The CDR3, as DNA: TGCGCCAGCAGCCAAGCGAGACGGACTGAAGCTTTCTTT.

This chain links TRBV11-2 with TRBJ2-7; possibly TRBD1 for D (6 bases). Trimming took off 5 bases at V and 7 bases at J, with 18 bases between the two ends. The CDR3 has 14 amino acids. Germline values: CDR1 SGHAT, CDR2 FQNNGV. Here the CDR3 reads CASSPGQPPREQYF. CDR3 coding DNA: TGTGCCAGCAGCCCCGGACAGCCCCCCCGGGAGCAGTACTTC.

The genes are TRBV5-4 and TRBJ2-2, with D perhaps assigned TRBD1 or TRBD2 (5 bases each). V was trimmed by 4 bases and J by 4 bases, leaving 14 bases between them. The CDR3 totals 15 residues. Germline CDR1 SGHNT, CDR2 YYREEE (reference sequence). The CDR3 bases are TGTGCCAGCAGCCCACCGGGACCTTTCACCGGGGAGCTGTTTTTT. It is translated as CASSPPGPFTGELFF.

The DNA for the CDR3 is TGTGCCAGCAGCGCTCAGGGGCGAGGAAACACCATATATTTT. As protein: CASSAQGRGNTIYF. This chain uses TRBV7-6 with TRBJ1-3; a weak D match, TRBD1 (6 bases). V dropped 5 bases and J dropped 4 bases, with 12 bases sitting between them. Per the germline V gene, CDR1 is SGHVS and CDR2 is FNYEAQ. The CDR3 has 14 amino acids.

The chain joins TRBV20-1 to TRBJ2-1, with 8 positions matching TRBD1. This CDR3 is 14 amino acids long. Per germline, CDR1 DFQATT and CDR2 SNEGSKA (reference sequence). The J segment lost 8 bases and the V segment lost 3 bases, leaving 9 bases of the junction unmatched. The CDR3 region is CSASLYRGKDEQFF. The CDR3 bases are TGCAGTGCTAGTTTGTACAGGGGGAAAGATGAGCAGTTCTTC.

This clone has only a few counts. This chain joins TRBV11-2 and TRBJ1-2; 9 nucleotides line up with TRBD1. Germline loops: CDR1 SGHAT, CDR2 FQNNGV. V trimming: 5 bases; J trimming: 5 bases; junction bases outside the gene matches: 6. The CDR3 length is 14 residues. The CDR3 protein is CASSLIGTGYGYTF. CDR3 nucleotides: TGTGCCAGCAGCCTAATCGGGACAGGGTATGGCTACACCTTC. The full variable domain, rest sourced from reference TRBV11-2 and TRBJ1-2, is EAGVAQSPRYKIIEKRQSVAFWCNPISGHATLYWYQQILGQGPKLLIQFQNNGVVDDSQLPKDRFSAERLKGVDSTLKIQPAKLEDSAVYLCASSLIGTGYGYTFGSGTRLTVV.

V usage is TRBV9 and J usage is TRBJ2-7, with D uncertain. Germline assignment: CDR1 SGDLS and CDR2 YYNGEE. V was cut by 0 bases and J by 2 bases, with 9 bases left in between. CDR3 length: 14 amino acids. The CDR3 bases are TGTGCCAGCAGCGTAGGAGCTCAAACCTACGAGCAGTACTTC. As protein: CASSVGAQTYEQYF.

The V and J genes are TRBV6-5 and TRBJ1-2; D call uncertain. Germline V gene lookup returns CDR1 MNHEY and CDR2 SVGAGI. The length of the CDR3 is 13 residues. V shed 8 bases and J shed 2 bases, with 12 bases lying between them. CDR3 in DNA: TGTGCCAGCCGGTGGGATCTCAACTATGGCTACACCTTC. Translation gives CASRWDLNYGYTF.

This clone is a singleton in its sample. The chain recombines TRBV6-5 with TRBJ1-1, with 9 positions matching TRBD1. CDR1 and CDR2 from the germline V gene are MNHEY and SVGAGI. With V trimmed by 9 bases and J by 5 bases, 10 bases remained unmatched. The CDR3 is 14 amino acids. In nucleotides, the CDR3 is TGTGCCAGAAACAGGGGGCTCTGGTGGACTGAAGCTTTCTTT. This sequence encodes CARNRGLWWTEAFF.

The J gene is TRBJ2-7, the V gene TRBV5-4, with 9 nucleotides matching TRBD1. V was clipped by 4 bases and J by 6 bases; unmatched bases: 8. From germline, CDR1 is SGHNT and CDR2 YYREEE (reference sequence). The CDR3 totals 14 residues. The CDR3 DNA follows: TGTGCCAGCAGCGACAGGGGGGCCCAGGGCGAGCAGTACTTC. Its translation is CASSDRGAQGEQYF.

This chain connects TRBV5-6 to TRBJ2-5; no firm D call. Germline V gene lookup returns CDR1 SGHDT and CDR2 YYEEEE. This CDR3 has 14 residues. Trimming pared 4 bases from V and 5 bases from J, leaving 15 bases between. CDR3 amino acids: CASSPPWGTETQYF. In DNA, the CDR3 is TGTGCCAGCAGCCCCCCTTGGGGTACCGAGACCCAGTACTTC.

V usage is TRBV28 and J usage is TRBJ1-4, with 8 nucleotides matching TRBD1. This CDR3 contains 14 residues. The J segment lost 8 bases and the V segment lost 5 bases, leaving 7 bases of the junction unmatched. CDR1 is MDHEN, CDR2 SYDVKM, per germline. The CDR3 DNA is TGTGCCAGCAGTACAGGGGGTCTACGAGAAAAACTGTTTTTT. Translation gives CASSTGGLREKLFF.

This clone turned up a few times. V is TRBV20-1 and J is TRBJ2-7, with D unresolved. With 3 bases removed from V and 3 bases from J, the gap between germline ends came to 15 bases. Looked up from germline, CDR1 is DFQATT and CDR2 is SNEGSKA (reference sequence). There are 14 residues in the CDR3. The CDR3 is CSASWADQSYEQYF. DNA of the CDR3: TGCAGTGCTAGTTGGGCTGATCAAAGCTACGAGCAGTACTTC.

The J gene is TRBJ1-5, the V gene TRBV28; D is undetermined. Germline V gives CDR1 MDHEN, CDR2 SYDVKM. Between the trimmed V and J ends, which lost 6 bases and 7 bases, there was a span of 10 bases. The CDR3 length is 12 residues. CDR3 nucleotides: TGTGCCAGCAGGCCTCTCCGGCAGCCCCAGCATTTT. Translation gives CASRPLRQPQHF.

V gene TRBV27 combines with J gene TRBJ1-2; TRBD1 is a possible D gene (6 bases). Looked up from germline, CDR1 is MNHEY and CDR2 is SMNVEV (reference sequence). V was trimmed by 0 bases and J by 2 bases, leaving 16 bases between them. There are 17 residues in the CDR3. CDR3 DNA sequence: TGTGCCAGCAGTTTATCGATTCGGGGGGGCAGAAACTATGGCTACACCTTC. Protein sequence: CASSLSIRGGRNYGYTF.

The chain links TRBV5-1 to TRBJ2-3; D ambiguous. The CDR3 has 13 amino acids. Trimming took 4 bases from V and 0 from J, leaving 6 bases between them. CDR1 SGHRS and CDR2 YFSETQ come from the germline V gene. CDR3 sequence: CASSQESTDTQYF. CDR3 sequence (DNA): TGCGCCAGCAGCCAGGAAAGCACAGATACGCAGTATTTT.

The V gene is TRBV2, the J gene TRBJ1-2, with D uncertain. Deletions cut 7 bases from V and 4 bases from J, with 16 bases between. CDR1 SNHLY and CDR2 FYNNEI come from the germline V gene. The CDR3 has 14 amino acids. The CDR3 sequence: CASNSAEKSYGYTF. In nucleotides, the CDR3 is TGTGCCAGCAACTCGGCAGAGAAGTCCTATGGCTACACCTTC. Full variable domain (outside the CDR3, taken from reference TRBV2 and TRBJ1-2): EPEVTQTPSHQVTQMGQEVILRCVPISNHLYFYWYRQILGQKVEFLVSFYNNEISEKSEIFDDQFSVERPDGSNFTLKIRSTKLEDSAMYFCASNSAEKSYGYTFGSGTRLTVV.

The chain uses TRBV4-2 and TRBJ1-2; 9 bases line up with TRBD1. CDR1 is LGHNA, CDR2 YNFKEQ, per germline. CDR3 size: 15 residues. V shed 4 bases and J 7 bases; nucleotides not matched to a gene: 10. The CDR3 sequence is CASSPAPGQGFGYTF. The CDR3 nucleotides are TGTGCCAGCAGCCCGGCCCCAGGACAGGGGTTTGGCTACACCTTC.

The V and J genes are TRBV14 and TRBJ1-1; tentative D call: TRBD1 (5 bases). This CDR3 has 15 residues. The V end lost 1 base, the J end lost 4 bases, and 13 bases lay between the germline ends. Germline V CDR1 and CDR2: SGHDN, FVKESK. The CDR3 protein is CASSQGSFGGTEAFF. DNA for the CDR3: TGTGCCAGCAGCCAAGGCAGCTTTGGGGGCACTGAAGCTTTCTTT.

The CDR3 DNA reads TGTGCCAGCAGCTTTTGGGGGCAAGGCTACACCTTC. Encoded protein: CASSFWGQGYTF. The chain carries TRBV7-7 and TRBJ1-2; TRBD1 might be the D (6 bases). The V gene's germline CDR1 is SSHAT and CDR2 FNYEAQ (reference sequence). Trimming left V 3 bases short and J 8 bases short, with 10 bases between. The CDR3 length is 12 residues.

V and J are TRBV6-7 and TRBJ2-1; no clear D gene. TRBV6-7 is an ORF for which the function is uncertain. This CDR3 has 17 amino acids. V was clipped by 5 bases and J by 4 bases, with 21 bases between them. CDR3 in DNA: TGTGCCAGCAGTACCCCCTCCCACCCGCGTAGATACAATGAGCAGTTCTTC. It encodes CASSTPSHPRRYNEQFF.

V usage is TRBV4-1 and J usage is TRBJ1-3; D is uncertain. Looked up from germline, CDR1 is MGHRA and CDR2 is YSYEKL. The CDR3 sequence is 18 residues long. Trimming cost V 0 bases and J 0 bases, with 15 bases left between them. The CDR3 sequence: CASSQDRTDPSSGNTIYF. DNA for the CDR3: TGCGCCAGCAGCCAAGATCGAACAGATCCTTCCTCTGGAAACACCATATATTTT.

J is TRBJ1-1 and V is TRBV29-1, with unresolved D. This CDR3 comprises 13 residues. V was clipped by 4 bases and J by 5 bases, with 14 bases between them. CDR1 and CDR2 (germline): SQVTM, ANQGSEA. This chain's CDR3 is CSVAAAAGTEAFF. As DNA, the CDR3 is TGCAGCGTTGCGGCCGCGGCGGGGACTGAAGCTTTCTTT.

The chain couples TRBV5-1 to TRBJ1-5; 7 positions agree with TRBD1. This CDR3 is 14 amino acids long. Trimming took 0 bases from V and 6 from J; bases not matched to a gene: 3. CDR1 SGHRS and CDR2 YFSETQ come from the germline V gene. The chain's CDR3 is CASSLDPGGQPQHF. The CDR3 DNA is TGCGCCAGCAGCTTGGACCCAGGGGGTCAGCCCCAGCATTTT.

The chain carries TRBV4-2 and TRBJ2-1; D might be TRBD1 or TRBD2, each matching 5 bases. The V gene lost 1 base and the J gene lost 4 bases, with 17 bases spanning the gap. This CDR3 has 17 amino acids. Germline values: CDR1 LGHNA, CDR2 YNFKEQ. The CDR3 sequence is CASSQGLGTGPYNEQFF. The CDR3 DNA is TGTGCCAGCAGCCAAGGCCTCGGAACGGGACCTTACAATGAGCAGTTCTTC.

The chain is built from TRBV11-2 and TRBJ1-2; D gene ambiguous. With 1 base removed from V and 5 bases from J, the gap between germline ends came to 8 bases. Germline CDR1 is SGHAT and CDR2 is FQNNGV. The length of the CDR3 is 13 residues. This chain's CDR3 is CASSLVSSYGYTF. Here the CDR3 DNA reads TGTGCCAGCAGCTTAGTATCCAGTTATGGCTACACCTTC.

This sequence joins TRBV7-2 and TRBJ2-7, with 9 bases matching TRBD2. This CDR3 region has 16 residues. Germline V gene lookup returns CDR1 SGHTA and CDR2 FQGNSA. The V and J ends lost 5 bases and 3 bases, in that order; junction bases with no gene match: 11. The CDR3 region is CASSPHRGAGGYEQYF. For the CDR3, the DNA is TGTGCCAGCAGCCCCCATCGGGGAGCGGGGGGCTACGAGCAGTACTTC. The whole variable domain, filled in from reference TRBV7-2 and TRBJ2-7, reads GAGVSQSPSNKVTEKGKDVELRCDPISGHTALYWYRQSLGQGLEFLIYFQGNSAPDKSGLPSDRFSAERTGGSVSTLTIQRTQQEDSAVYLCASSPHRGAGGYEQYFGPGTRLTVT.